The 5 T cell receptor beta chains presented below share a single source sample, sequenced in a study of siplizumab effects on memory and regulatory T cells. This table comes from immunoSEQ multiplex PCR, and its TCRdb copy is limited to in-frame clones, with some not included. Of under 150,000 clones in the sample, about 94% were seen once. Sequencing input: non-Treg CD4+ T cells sorted from blood. These receptors were obtained from a human donor in good health.

The chain recombines TRBV6-5 with TRBJ2-7; D possibly corresponds to TRBD1 (6 bases). The CDR3 contains 13 residues. Trimming left V 6 bases short and J 2 bases short, with 11 bases between. Germline CDR1 and CDR2: MNHEY and SVGAGI. CDR3 in DNA: TGTGCCAGCAGGACAGGCCATACCTACGAGCAGTACTTC. It encodes CASRTGHTYEQYF.

The chain carries TRBV19 and TRBJ1-3, with D hard to call. In germline, CDR1 is LNHDA, CDR2 SQIVND (reference sequence). The CDR3 is 15 residues long. V lost 6 bases and J 2 bases, leaving 14 bases between the germline ends. As DNA, the CDR3 is TGTGCCAGTAGATGGACGGCGATGACTGGAAACACCATATATTTT. It yields the protein CASRWTAMTGNTIYF.

The chain is built from TRBV6-1 and TRBJ2-1; 8 bases map to TRBD1. The length of the CDR3 is 15 residues. Unmatched junction bases numbered 7, after V lost 2 bases and J lost 7 bases. The germline V gene has CDR1 MNHNS and CDR2 SASEGT. The CDR3 protein is CASSEKRTGSNEQFF. The DNA of the CDR3 is TGTGCCAGCAGTGAAAAGAGGACAGGGTCAAATGAGCAGTTCTTC.

This rearrangement joins TRBV18 to TRBJ1-1, with D possibly TRBD1 on 5 matching bases. Trimming left V 3 bases short and J 2 bases short, with 13 bases between. This CDR3 spans 15 amino acids. Germline CDR1 KGHSH, CDR2 LQKENI. The CDR3 reads CASSPRSGENTEAFF. The DNA of the CDR3 is TGTGCCAGCTCACCCCGCTCGGGGGAAAACACTGAAGCTTTCTTT.

For the CDR3, the DNA is TGTGCCAGCAGCTTAGGTAGGGCAGATACGCAGTATTTT. Amino acids: CASSLGRADTQYF. The chain combines TRBV11-3 with TRBJ2-3; no firm D call. This CDR3 spans 13 amino acids. Germline V gene lookup returns CDR1 SGHNT and CDR2 YENEEA. Trimming took off 1 base at V and 4 bases at J, with 6 bases between the two ends. The full variable domain, its missing parts supplied by reference TRBV11-3 and TRBJ2-3, is EAGVVQSPRYKIIEKKQPVAFWCNPISGHNTLYWYLQNLGQGPELLIRYENEEAVDDSQLPKDRFSAERLKGVDSTLKIQPAELGDSAVYLCASSLGRADTQYFGPGTRLTVL.